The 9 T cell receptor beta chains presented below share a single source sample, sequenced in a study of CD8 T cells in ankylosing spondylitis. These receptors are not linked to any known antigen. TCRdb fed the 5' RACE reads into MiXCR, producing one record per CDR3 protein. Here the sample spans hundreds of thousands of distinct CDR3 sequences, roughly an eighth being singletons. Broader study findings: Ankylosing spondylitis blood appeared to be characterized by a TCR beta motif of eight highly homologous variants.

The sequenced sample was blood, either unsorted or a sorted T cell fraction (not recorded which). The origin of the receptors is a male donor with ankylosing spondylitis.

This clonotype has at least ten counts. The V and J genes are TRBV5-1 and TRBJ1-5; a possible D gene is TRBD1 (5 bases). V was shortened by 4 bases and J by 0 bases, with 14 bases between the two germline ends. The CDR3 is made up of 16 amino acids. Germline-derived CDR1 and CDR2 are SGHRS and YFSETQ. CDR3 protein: CASSLGGTDSNQPQHF. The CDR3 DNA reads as TGCGCCAGCAGCCTTGGGGGGACGGATAGCAATCAGCCCCAGCATTTT.

This CDR3 is CASSQGTGGGTQYF. For the CDR3, the DNA is TGTGCCAGCAGCCAAGGGACAGGGGGCGGAACGCAGTATTTT. This chain links TRBV3-1 with TRBJ2-3, with TRBD1 matching over 11 bases. V shed 1 base and J 9 bases; nucleotides not matched to a gene: 3. Germline CDR1 and CDR2: LGHDT and YNNKEL (reference sequence). There are 14 residues in the CDR3.

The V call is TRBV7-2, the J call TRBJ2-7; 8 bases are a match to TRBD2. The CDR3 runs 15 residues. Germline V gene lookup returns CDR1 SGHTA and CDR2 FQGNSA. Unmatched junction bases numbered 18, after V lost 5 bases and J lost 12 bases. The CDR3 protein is CASSPNADSGRKLYV. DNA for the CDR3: TGTGCCAGCAGCCCCAACGCTGACAGCGGGAGAAAGTTGTACGTC.

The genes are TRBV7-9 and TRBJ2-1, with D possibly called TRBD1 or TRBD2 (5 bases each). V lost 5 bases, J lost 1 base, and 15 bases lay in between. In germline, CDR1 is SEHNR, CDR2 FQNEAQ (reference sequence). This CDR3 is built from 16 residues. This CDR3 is CASSLLRWGSYNEQFF. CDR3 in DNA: TGTGCCAGCAGCCTACTTCGCTGGGGGTCCTACAATGAGCAGTTCTTC.

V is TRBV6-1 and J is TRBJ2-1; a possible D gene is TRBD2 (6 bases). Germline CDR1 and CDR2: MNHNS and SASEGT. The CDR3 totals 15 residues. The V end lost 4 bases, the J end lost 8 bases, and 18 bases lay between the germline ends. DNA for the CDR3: TGTGCCAGCAGTGCTACACGGGAGACCTTCGATGAGCAGTTCTTC. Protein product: CASSATRETFDEQFF.

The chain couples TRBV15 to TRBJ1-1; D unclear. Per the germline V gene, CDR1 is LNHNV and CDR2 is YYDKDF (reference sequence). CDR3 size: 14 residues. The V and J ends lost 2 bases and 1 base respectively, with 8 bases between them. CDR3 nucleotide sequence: TGTGCCACCAGCAGATCGCTACCGAACACTGAAGCTTTCTTT. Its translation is CATSRSLPNTEAFF. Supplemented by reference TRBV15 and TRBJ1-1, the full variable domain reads DAMVIQNPRYQVTQFGKPVTLSCSQTLNHNVMYWYQQKSSQAPKLLFHYYDKDFNNEADTPDNFQSRRPNTSFCFLDIRSPGLGDTAMYLCATSRSLPNTEAFFGQGTRLTVV.

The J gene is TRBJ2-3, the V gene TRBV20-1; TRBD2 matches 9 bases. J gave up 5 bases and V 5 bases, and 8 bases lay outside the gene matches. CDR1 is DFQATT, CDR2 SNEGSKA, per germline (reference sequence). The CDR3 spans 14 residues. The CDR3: CSAASGKGGDTQYF. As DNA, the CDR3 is TGCAGTGCTGCTAGCGGGAAGGGGGGAGATACGCAGTATTTT.

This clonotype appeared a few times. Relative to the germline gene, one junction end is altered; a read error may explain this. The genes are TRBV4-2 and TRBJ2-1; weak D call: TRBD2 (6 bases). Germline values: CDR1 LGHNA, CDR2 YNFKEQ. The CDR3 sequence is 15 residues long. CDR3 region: CASTQSWTINNEQFF. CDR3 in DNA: TGTGCCAGCACCCAAAGTTGGACTATCAACAATGAGCAGTTCTTC.

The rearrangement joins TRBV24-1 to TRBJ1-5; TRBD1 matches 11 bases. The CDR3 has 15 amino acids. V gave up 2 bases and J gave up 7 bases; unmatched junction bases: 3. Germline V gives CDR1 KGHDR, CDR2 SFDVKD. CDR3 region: CATSDSDRGQQPQHF. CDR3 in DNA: TGTGCCACCAGTGATTCGGACAGGGGGCAACAGCCCCAGCATTTT.